This TCR beta chain was recorded in a study of blood T cell repertoires in COVID-19. Losses at the gene ends were 1 base for V and 6 bases for J; bases not matched to a gene: 4. The CDR3 consists of 16 residues. Germline CDR1 LGHDT, CDR2 YNNKEL (reference sequence). Sequenced by immunoSEQ multiplex PCR; TCRdb stores in-frame clones only, minus some. The table has over 200,000 clones, 80% to 85% seen once; the top ten hold approximately 6.6%. Sequencing input: PBMCs or T cells enriched from blood (not recorded which). This rearrangement joins TRBV3-1 (or the pseudogene TRBV3-2) to TRBJ1-6; TRBD1 agrees at 9 bases. The TCR originated in a woman aged 35 to 49 who had recovered from COVID-19. CDR3 coding DNA: TGTGCCAGCAGCCAAGTGGGACAGGGTGGTAATTCACCCCTCCACTTT. Translating it yields CASSQVGQGGNSPLHF.